One sample yielded the 20 T cell receptor beta chains listed below, sequenced in a study of patients and donors after allogeneic stem cell transplantation. TCRdb analysed the RT-PCR reads with MiXCR anew, one entry per CDR3 protein. The sample records approximately 27,000 distinct CDR3 sequences, roughly 8% being singletons. Material: blood, either unsorted or a sorted T cell fraction (not recorded which). The source is a human donor who was either an allogeneic HSCT recipient or a stem cell or donor lymphocyte infusion donor (not recorded which). It is not recorded whose cells these are; they may come from a transplant donor.

The J gene is TRBJ2-5, the V gene TRBV2; possible D gene TRBD1, 6 bases. The V and J ends lost 5 bases and 2 bases respectively, with 9 bases between them. CDR3 length equals 13 residues. CDR1 is SNHLY and CDR2 is FYNNEI in the germline V gene. The CDR3 region has the DNA TGTGCCAGCAGTCAGGGGATTCAAGAGACCCAGTACTTC. It encodes CASSQGIQETQYF.

This clonotype was seen only once. The rearrangement links TRBV5-1 to TRBJ2-7; D unclear. Germline assignment: CDR1 SGHRS and CDR2 YFSETQ. The V and J ends lost 0 bases and 0 bases respectively, with 7 bases between them. This CDR3 region has 14 residues. CDR3 DNA: TGCGCCAGCAGCTTGGGGCAGGCCTCCTACGAGCAGTACTTC. This sequence encodes CASSLGQASYEQYF.

Turning to this clonotype: A much larger clone lies a single base off, so this may be a read error. The V and J genes are TRBV6-5 and TRBJ2-1; D is unclear. This CDR3 region has 17 residues. Germline lookup yields CDR1 MNHEY and CDR2 SVGAGI. CDR3 residues: CASSYSVYRSSHNEQFF. The CDR3 coding sequence is TGTGCCAGCAGTTACTCCGTATATCGGAGCTCCCACAATGAGCAGTTCTTC.

This clonotype showed up many times. The rearrangement uses TRBV2 and TRBJ2-7; 10 bases are shared with TRBD1. Germline V CDR1 and CDR2: SNHLY, FYNNEI. The CDR3 length is 13 residues. V shed 4 bases and J 5 bases; nucleotides not matched to a gene: 2. The chain's CDR3 is CASSGQGADEQYF. The CDR3 DNA sequence: TGTGCCAGCAGTGGACAGGGGGCGGACGAGCAGTACTTC.

The gene calls are TRBV4-2 and TRBJ2-1, with 8 bases identical to TRBD2. From germline, CDR1 is LGHNA and CDR2 YNFKEQ. V gave up 1 base and J gave up 10 bases; unmatched junction bases: 0. This CDR3 comprises 12 residues. The CDR3 here is CASSQVAGEQFF. DNA for the CDR3: TGTGCCAGCAGCCAAGTAGCGGGGGAGCAGTTCTTC.

This chain joins TRBV15 and TRBJ2-3; no clear D. V gave up 5 bases and J gave up 5 bases, with 8 bases separating them. CDR3 length equals 12 residues. CDR1 and CDR2 from the germline V gene are LNHNV and YYDKDF (reference sequence). This CDR3 is CATSYYLDTQYF. CDR3 bases: TGTGCCACCAGCTACTACCTAGATACGCAGTATTTT.

The chain recombines TRBV28 with TRBJ2-3, with D maybe TRBD2 (5 bases). Trimming pared 5 bases from V and 5 bases from J, leaving 14 bases between. CDR3 length: 14 residues. Germline V gene lookup returns CDR1 MDHEN and CDR2 SYDVKM. The CDR3 loop is CASSIAPRGDTQYF. The CDR3 DNA is TGTGCCAGCAGTATCGCACCCCGGGGAGATACGCAGTATTTT.

This clonotype has ten or more counts. The chain links TRBV27 to TRBJ2-5, with a weak D call TRBD2 (6 bases). The germline V gene encodes CDR1 MNHEY and CDR2 SMNVEV (reference sequence). The CDR3 sequence is 14 residues long. V was pared by 3 bases and J by 5 bases, with 13 bases between. The CDR3 DNA reads as TGTGCCAGCAGTTTGGGGGGACGGAGGGAGACCCAGTACTTC. Residues: CASSLGGRRETQYF.

The chain uses TRBV9 and TRBJ1-1; D may be TRBD1 (6 bases). The CDR3 contains 15 residues. The V and J ends lost 3 bases and 1 base respectively, with 13 bases between them. Germline V gene sequence: CDR1 SGDLS, CDR2 YYNGEE. The CDR3 is CASSAPLGANTEAFF. DNA for the CDR3: TGTGCCAGCAGCGCCCCCTTGGGGGCGAACACTGAAGCTTTCTTT.

The genes are TRBV29-1 and TRBJ1-2; 8 nucleotides align to TRBD1. This CDR3 is built from 11 residues. CDR1 is SQVTM and CDR2 is ANQGSEA in the germline V gene. The J segment lost 7 bases and the V segment lost 6 bases, leaving 4 bases of the junction unmatched. The CDR3 loop is CSVGQGGGYTF. In DNA form, the CDR3 reads TGCAGCGTCGGACAGGGAGGTGGCTACACCTTC.

The chain has TRBV30 and TRBJ2-7, with D unresolved. V lost 5 bases and J lost 0, with 8 bases in between. The CDR3 is 12 residues long. From germline, CDR1 is GTSNPN and CDR2 SVGIG (reference sequence). The CDR3 sequence is CAWGRTSYEQYF. DNA of the CDR3: TGTGCCTGGGGTAGAACCTCCTACGAGCAGTACTTC.

This clonotype was counted ten times or more. In nucleotides, the CDR3 is TGTGCCAGCAGCGCCTCCCTCACAGATACGCAGTATTTT. This sequence encodes CASSASLTDTQYF. V usage is TRBV7-3 and J usage is TRBJ2-3, with unresolved D. The germline gives CDR1 SGHTA, CDR2 FQGTGA. The CDR3 has 13 residues. V lost 5 bases, J lost 2 bases, and 8 bases lay in between. Supplemented by reference TRBV7-3 and TRBJ2-3, the full variable domain reads GAGVSQTPSNKVTEKGKYVELRCDPISGHTALYWYRQSLGQGPEFLIYFQGTGAADDSGLPNDRFFAVRPEGSVSTLKIQRTERGDSAVYLCASSASLTDTQYFGPGTRLTVL.

This chain joins TRBV28 and TRBJ1-2; D gene ambiguous. V gave up 7 bases and J gave up 7 bases, with 16 bases separating them. The CDR3 loop spans 13 amino acids. Per the germline V gene, CDR1 is MDHEN and CDR2 is SYDVKM. CDR3 residues: CASTTGSFCGYTF. Here the CDR3 DNA reads TGTGCCAGCACAACCGGGAGTTTTTGTGGCTACACCTTC.

This clonotype was observed many times. The chain carries TRBV6-1 and TRBJ2-3; 11 nucleotides line up with TRBD2. CDR1 and CDR2 (germline): MNHNS, SASEGT. There are 16 residues in the CDR3. Germline trimming cut 7 bases from V and 0 bases from J; bases unmatched to any gene: 6. CDR3 bases: TGTGCCAGCATGAGGGGACTAGCGGCGAGCACAGATACGCAGTATTTT. It codes for CASMRGLAASTDTQYF.

This clonotype showed up many times. The rearrangement uses TRBV5-1 and TRBJ1-1; 7 positions agree with TRBD1. This CDR3 region has 14 residues. J lost 5 bases, V lost 3 bases, and 7 bases had no gene match. CDR1 is SGHRS and CDR2 is YFSETQ in the germline V gene. The CDR3 nucleotides read TGCGCCAGCAGCTCGGGACAGCTTGGGACTGAAGCTTTCTTT. Translating it yields CASSSGQLGTEAFF.

This clonotype was seen at least ten times. J is TRBJ1-2 and V is TRBV12-3 or TRBV12-4; D is unresolved. Between the trimmed V and J ends, which lost 3 bases and 7 bases, there was a span of 15 bases. The CDR3 consists of 14 residues. The CDR3 loop reads CASSLSSGSVGYTF. The CDR3 nucleotides read TGTGCCAGCAGTTTGTCCTCCGGGTCGGTTGGCTACACCTTC.

This clonotype was counted ten times or more. The J gene is TRBJ1-5, the V gene TRBV27, with D maybe TRBD1 (5 bases). The germline V and J ends were trimmed by 2 bases and 6 bases, with 8 bases remaining between them. There are 13 residues in the CDR3. Germline assignment: CDR1 MNHEY and CDR2 SMNVEV (reference sequence). The CDR3 here is CASSLIRGQPQHF. DNA of the CDR3: TGTGCCAGCAGTTTAATAAGGGGTCAGCCCCAGCATTTT.

The chain carries TRBV7-7 and TRBJ2-5, with D perhaps TRBD1 (5 bases). The germline gives CDR1 SSHAT, CDR2 FNYEAQ (reference sequence). This CDR3 is built from 14 residues. Trimming stripped 3 bases from V and 2 bases from J, with 10 bases between. CDR3 residues: CASSFGRAQETQYF. The CDR3 coding sequence is TGTGCCAGCAGCTTTGGCAGGGCGCAAGAGACCCAGTACTTC.

This clonotype showed up just a few times. The V call is TRBV11-3, the J call TRBJ2-5; D call uncertain. Germline lookup yields CDR1 SGHNT and CDR2 YENEEA. This CDR3 has 14 amino acids. V dropped 0 bases and J dropped 5 bases, with 10 bases sitting between them. The CDR3 here is CASSLDLGAETQYF. The CDR3 region has the DNA TGTGCCAGCAGCTTAGATCTTGGAGCGGAGACCCAGTACTTC.

This clonotype turned up a few times. The genes are TRBV20-1 and TRBJ2-1; TRBD2 agrees at 11 bases. The germline V gene has CDR1 DFQATT and CDR2 SNEGSKA (reference sequence). V trimming: 6 bases; J trimming: 10 bases; junction bases outside the gene matches: 14. The CDR3 totals 15 residues. The CDR3 DNA follows: TGCAGTGCCCCTTGGCCGCTAGCGGGAGGCTACGAGCAGTTCTTC. As protein: CSAPWPLAGGYEQFF.